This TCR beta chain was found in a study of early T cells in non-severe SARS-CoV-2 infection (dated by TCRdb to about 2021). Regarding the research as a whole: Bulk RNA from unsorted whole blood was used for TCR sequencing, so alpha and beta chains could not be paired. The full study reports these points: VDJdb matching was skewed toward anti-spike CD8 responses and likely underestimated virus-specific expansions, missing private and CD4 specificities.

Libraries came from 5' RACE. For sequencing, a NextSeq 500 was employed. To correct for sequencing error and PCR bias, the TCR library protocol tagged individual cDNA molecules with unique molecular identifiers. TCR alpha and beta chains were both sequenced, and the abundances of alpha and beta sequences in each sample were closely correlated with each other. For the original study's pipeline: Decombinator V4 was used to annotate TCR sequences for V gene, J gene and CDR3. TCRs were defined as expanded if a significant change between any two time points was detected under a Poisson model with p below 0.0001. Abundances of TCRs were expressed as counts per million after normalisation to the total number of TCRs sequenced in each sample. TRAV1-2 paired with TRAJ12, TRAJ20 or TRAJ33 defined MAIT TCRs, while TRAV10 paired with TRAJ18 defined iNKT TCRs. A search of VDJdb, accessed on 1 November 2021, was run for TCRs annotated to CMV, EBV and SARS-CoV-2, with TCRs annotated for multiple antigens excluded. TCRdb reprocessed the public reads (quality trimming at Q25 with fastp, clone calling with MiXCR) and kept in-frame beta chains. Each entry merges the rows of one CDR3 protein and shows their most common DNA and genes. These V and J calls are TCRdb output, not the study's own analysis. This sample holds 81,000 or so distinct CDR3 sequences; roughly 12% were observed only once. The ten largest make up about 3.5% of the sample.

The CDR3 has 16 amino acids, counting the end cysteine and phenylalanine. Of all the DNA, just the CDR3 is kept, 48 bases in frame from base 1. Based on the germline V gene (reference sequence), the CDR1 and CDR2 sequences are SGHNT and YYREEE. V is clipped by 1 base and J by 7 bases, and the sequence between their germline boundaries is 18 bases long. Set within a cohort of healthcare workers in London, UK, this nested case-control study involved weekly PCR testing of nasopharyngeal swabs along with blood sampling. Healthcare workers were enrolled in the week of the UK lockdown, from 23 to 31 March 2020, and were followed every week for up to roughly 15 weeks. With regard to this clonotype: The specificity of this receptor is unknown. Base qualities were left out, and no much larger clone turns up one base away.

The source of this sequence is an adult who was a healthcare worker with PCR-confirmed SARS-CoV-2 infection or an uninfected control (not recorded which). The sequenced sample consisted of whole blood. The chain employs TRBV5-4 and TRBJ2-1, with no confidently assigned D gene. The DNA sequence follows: TGTGCCAGCAGCTTGAAGGGCACCCCCTTGTTGAATGAGCAGTTCTTC. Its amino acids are CASSLKGTPLLNEQFF.